The clone carrying this T cell receptor (beta chain) was observed at least ten times. The entry originates in a study of blood T cells in healthy people across ages. Then a second PCR, running roughly 7 to 11 cycles, was carried out with a sample-barcoded 5' primer and a J-beta primer mix. All samples yielded 2.5 million or more CDR3-containing paired-end reads. TCRdb independently ran MiXCR on the 5' RACE reads; one entry per CDR3 protein. The sample yields about 380,000 distinct CDR3 sequences, approximately 52% seen once. The study recruited healthy Caucasian donors from Russia who were aged about 6 to 95. CDR3 length: 13 residues. Trimming removed 5 bases from V and 4 bases from J; junction bases left unmatched: 5. CDR1 and CDR2 from the germline V gene are DFQATT and SNEGSKA (reference sequence).

This clonotype originated in a man between 60 and 75 years old in good health. The chain couples TRBV20-1 to TRBJ2-7; 10 bases are shared with TRBD1. The sample was blood. CDR3 region: CSASRDRGYEQYF. In DNA, the CDR3 is TGCAGTGCTTCCCGGGACAGGGGTTACGAGCAGTACTTC.